The 7 T cell receptor beta chains given below trace back to one sample, sequenced in a study of siplizumab effects on memory and regulatory T cells. Clones were sequenced by immunoSEQ multiplex PCR, and TCRdb holds only the in-frame ones, with some missing. The sample has around 100,000 clones, about nine tenths seen once. Sequencing input: CD4+ T cells sorted from blood. These TCRs come from a human donor in good health.

V gene TRBV7-9 combines with J gene TRBJ1-2; D not certain. Deletions cut 2 bases from V and 3 bases from J, with 10 bases between. Germline assignment: CDR1 SEHNR and CDR2 FQNEAQ (reference sequence). The CDR3 is made up of 14 amino acids. CDR3 sequence: CASSLPRRDYGYTF. The CDR3 DNA reads as TGTGCCAGCAGCTTACCCAGGAGGGACTATGGCTACACCTTC.

As concerns this clone: This CDR3 is missing its conserved last phenylalanine or tryptophan, likely due to a read error. The rearrangement uses TRBV6-1 and TRBJ1-1; D remains ambiguous. CDR1 and CDR2 from the germline V gene are MNHNS and SASEGT. V lost 8 bases and J lost 1, with 11 bases in between. The CDR3 sequence is 13 residues long. The CDR3 DNA is TGTGCCAGCGGCCCTCAACCGAACACTGAAGCTTTCCTT. Translated, it gives CASGPQPNTEAFL.

The chain joins TRBV9 to TRBJ1-4; D ambiguous. Per germline, CDR1 SGDLS and CDR2 YYNGEE. The germline V and J ends were trimmed by 3 bases and 7 bases, with 13 bases remaining between them. The CDR3 consists of 14 residues. The chain's CDR3 is CASSETSLSEKLFF. CDR3 nucleotides: TGTGCCAGCAGCGAGACCTCTCTAAGTGAAAAACTGTTTTTT.

This clone was observed once. For the CDR3, the DNA is TGTGCCAGCACCCCCGAGGGAAATCAGCCCCAGCATTTT. Protein product: CASTPEGNQPQHF. The gene calls are TRBV2 and TRBJ1-5; no definite D call. Trimming left V 7 bases short and J 4 bases short, with 11 bases between. The CDR3 covers 13 residues. The germline V gene encodes CDR1 SNHLY and CDR2 FYNNEI. The full variable domain, in which reference TRBV2 and TRBJ1-5 provide the parts outside the CDR3, is EPEVTQTPSHQVTQMGQEVILRCVPISNHLYFYWYRQILGQKVEFLVSFYNNEISEKSEIFDDQFSVERPDGSNFTLKIRSTKLEDSAMYFCASTPEGNQPQHFGDGTRLSIL.

V usage is TRBV7-9 and J usage is TRBJ2-3; unclear D gene. The germline V and J ends were trimmed by 5 bases and 0 bases, with 6 bases remaining between them. CDR3 length: 13 residues. From germline, CDR1 is SEHNR and CDR2 FQNEAQ (reference sequence). Written as DNA, the CDR3 is TGTGCCAGCAGCCCTCCTAGCACAGATACGCAGTATTTT. Translating it yields CASSPPSTDTQYF.

This sequence joins TRBV5-1 and TRBJ2-5; a possible D gene is TRBD2 (7 bases). The CDR3 loop spans 16 amino acids. The germline V gene encodes CDR1 SGHRS and CDR2 YFSETQ. The V gene lost 1 base and the J gene lost 2 bases, with 15 bases spanning the gap. CDR3 nucleotide sequence: TGCGCCAGCAGCTTGAGCGCGGGGGCCCCACAAGAGACCCAGTACTTC. This gives the protein CASSLSAGAPQETQYF.

The rearrangement joins TRBV4-1 to TRBJ1-2; D remains ambiguous. The CDR3 is made up of 15 amino acids. Germline values: CDR1 MGHRA, CDR2 YSYEKL. The V gene lost 4 bases and the J gene lost 4 bases, with 16 bases spanning the gap. The DNA of the CDR3 is TGCGCCAGCAGCCCATCCCAAGTAGTCCCCTATGGCTACACCTTC. Protein product: CASSPSQVVPYGYTF.